This T cell receptor (beta chain) was identified during a study of T cell repertoires in cytomegalovirus infection. Across the study: It was the public TCR beta signatures that indicated both CMV infection and matching HLA type.

This clonotype was observed many times. The antigen remains unidentified. General observations from the study: Clonotype analysis showed dominance of the ex vivo response by HLA-C-restricted CMV-specific TCR beta clonotypes.

This CDR3 comprises 15 residues. CDR1 is SEHNR, CDR2 FQNEAQ, per germline (reference sequence). V lost 3 bases and J 3 bases, leaving 13 bases between the germline ends. From the reads, TCRdb called clonotypes with MiXCR, one entry per CDR3 protein. The sample holds some 180,000 distinct CDR3 sequences, about 17% seen once. The TCR comes from a human donor in good health (CMV status not recorded). Some clones in this sample may be carry-over from other donors' samples. V is TRBV7-9 and J is TRBJ2-3; possibly TRBD1 for D (6 bases). What was sequenced was CD8+ T cells from PBMCs. The CDR3 here is CASSFLAQGTDTQYF. DNA of the CDR3: TGTGCCAGCAGCTTTCTAGCCCAGGGGACAGATACGCAGTATTTT.